The 12 T cell receptor beta chains listed next were all sequenced from one sample in a study of control samples from healthy donors and cancer patients. Libraries were prepared by immunoSEQ multiplex PCR; TCRdb keeps only in-frame clonotypes and omits some of them. This sample has some 150,000 clones; 96% occur once, and the top ten carry approximately 0.93%. Sample: blood. These receptor sequences come from a woman in her twenties or thirties in good health.

The rearrangement uses TRBV5-1 and TRBJ2-2; 13 nucleotides match TRBD2. The trim removed 0 bases at V and 3 bases at J, leaving 14 bases unmatched. The CDR3 consists of 21 residues. In germline, CDR1 is SGHRS, CDR2 YFSETQ. In nucleotides, the CDR3 is TGCGCCAGCAGCTTGGCCGGAACTAGCGGGAGGGCCTGGAGAGACACCGGGGAGCTGTTTTTT. Its protein is CASSLAGTSGRAWRDTGELFF.

The rearrangement links TRBV6-1 to TRBJ1-5; no reliable D call. From germline, CDR1 is MNHNS and CDR2 SASEGT. The CDR3 consists of 15 residues. With 2 bases removed from V and 11 bases from J, the gap between germline ends came to 19 bases. CDR3 sequence (DNA): TGTGCCAGCAGTGAAACCAGAAATTCGGCAGAGTCCCAGCATTTT. Amino acid sequence: CASSETRNSAESQHF.

The V call is TRBV2, the J call TRBJ1-3; D not resolved. The V and J ends lost 6 bases and 2 bases respectively, with 11 bases between them. This CDR3 contains 14 residues. In germline, CDR1 is SNHLY, CDR2 FYNNEI. CDR3 nucleotide sequence: TGTGCCAGCAGAATGGGAGCGGCTGGAAACACCATATATTTT. Its protein product is CASRMGAAGNTIYF. The entire variable domain, with the rest obtained from reference TRBV2 and TRBJ1-3, is as follows: EPEVTQTPSHQVTQMGQEVILRCVPISNHLYFYWYRQILGQKVEFLVSFYNNEISEKSEIFDDQFSVERPDGSNFTLKIRSTKLEDSAMYFCASRMGAAGNTIYFGEGSWLTVV.

The rearrangement joins TRBV2 to TRBJ2-3; 7 bases map to TRBD1. CDR3 length equals 15 residues. Losses at the gene ends were 5 bases for V and 4 bases for J; bases not matched to a gene: 9. CDR1 and CDR2 from the germline V gene are SNHLY and FYNNEI. The CDR3 spells CASSRTGASADTQYF. The CDR3 nucleotides read TGTGCCAGCAGTCGAACAGGGGCCTCCGCAGATACGCAGTATTTT.

This sequence joins TRBV29-1 and TRBJ2-7, with D tentatively TRBD1 or TRBD2 (5 bases each). Trimming left V 3 bases short and J 3 bases short, with 15 bases between. This CDR3 region has 14 residues. From germline, CDR1 is SQVTM and CDR2 ANQGSEA. The CDR3, as DNA: TGCAGCGTTGATTTTGGGGGTTTAAACTACGAGCAGTACTTC. Translating it yields CSVDFGGLNYEQYF.

The table lists this clone with a count of one. The rearrangement links TRBV30 to TRBJ1-2; TRBD1 agrees at 9 bases. Per germline, CDR1 GTSNPN and CDR2 SVGIG (reference sequence). V dropped 3 bases and J dropped 4; count of bases not matched to a gene: 18. The CDR3 totals 18 residues. In DNA, the CDR3 is TGTGCCTGGAGGACAACACAGGGGGCGCACCCCCTTGGCTATGGCTACACCTTC. Translated: CAWRTTQGAHPLGYGYTF.

The table lists this clone with a few counts. The rearrangement links TRBV11-2 to TRBJ2-1, with 8 bases aligning to TRBD1. V gave up 1 base and J gave up 11 bases; unmatched junction bases: 1. The V gene's germline CDR1 is SGHAT and CDR2 FQNNGV. The CDR3 runs to 12 residues. The CDR3 spells CASSLGQGQQFF. The CDR3 DNA sequence: TGTGCCAGCAGCTTAGGACAGGGGCAGCAGTTCTTC. Combining the CDR3 with reference TRBV11-2 and TRBJ2-1 gives the whole variable domain EAGVAQSPRYKIIEKRQSVAFWCNPISGHATLYWYQQILGQGPKLLIQFQNNGVVDDSQLPKDRFSAERLKGVDSTLKIQPAKLEDSAVYLCASSLGQGQQFFGPGTRLTVL.

The chain links TRBV9 to TRBJ1-1; TRBD1 might be the D (6 bases). V lost 0 bases and J 4 bases, leaving 7 bases between the germline ends. CDR3 length: 13 amino acids. Germline CDR1 SGDLS, CDR2 YYNGEE. The CDR3 nucleotides are TGTGCCAGCAGCGTAGGGGGGGCCACTGAAGCTTTCTTT. Translating gives CASSVGGATEAFF. The variable domain in full, with the rest retrieved from reference TRBV9 and TRBJ1-1, is DSGVTQTPKHLITATGQRVTLRCSPRSGDLSVYWYQQSLDQGLQFLIQYYNGEERAKGNILERFSAQQFPDLHSELNLSSLELGDSALYFCASSVGGATEAFFGQGTRLTVV.

The chain has TRBV6-5 and TRBJ1-1; D is perhaps TRBD1 (5 bases). The germline gives CDR1 MNHEY, CDR2 SVGAGI. The CDR3 consists of 12 residues. V was cut by 8 bases and J by 1 base, with 8 bases left in between. The CDR3 protein is CASDDRNTEAFF. DNA for the CDR3: TGTGCCAGCGATGACAGGAACACTGAAGCTTTCTTT.

CDR3 nucleotide sequence: TGTGCCAGCAGTTACTCACCCAGGGAGAATGGGTTGGCCCAGCATTTT. It is translated as CASSYSPRENGLAQHF. The chain links TRBV6-5 to TRBJ1-5; the D gene is possibly TRBD1 (5 bases). Germline CDR1 is MNHEY and CDR2 is SVGAGI. The V gene lost 0 bases and the J gene lost 11 bases, with 20 bases spanning the gap. CDR3 length: 16 amino acids.

The count of this clone is one. The rearrangement joins TRBV19 to TRBJ2-5; D unclear. This CDR3 has 13 residues. Trimming removed 6 bases from V and 5 bases from J, with 13 bases in between. CDR1 and CDR2 from the germline V gene are LNHDA and SQIVND (reference sequence). The CDR3 loop is CASSPVHRETQYF. The CDR3 DNA reads as TGTGCCAGTAGCCCCGTCCACCGGGAGACCCAGTACTTC.

This clone came up once. This sequence joins TRBV10-3 and TRBJ1-1; TRBD1 agrees at 7 bases. Germline CDR1 reads ENHRY; CDR2 reads SYGVKD. This CDR3 comprises 13 residues. After removal of 8 bases from V and 0 bases from J, the junction contained 3 bases not matched to a gene. CDR3 coding DNA: TGTGCCATCCGACAGGGAATGAACACTGAAGCTTTCTTT. This translates into CAIRQGMNTEAFF.